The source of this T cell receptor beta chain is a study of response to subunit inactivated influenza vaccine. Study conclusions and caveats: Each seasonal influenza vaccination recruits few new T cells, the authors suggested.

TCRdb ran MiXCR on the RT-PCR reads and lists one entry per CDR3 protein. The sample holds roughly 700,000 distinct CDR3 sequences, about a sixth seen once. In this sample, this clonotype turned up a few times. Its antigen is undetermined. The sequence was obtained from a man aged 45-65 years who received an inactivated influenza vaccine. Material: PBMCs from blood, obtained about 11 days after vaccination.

The DNA of the CDR3 is TGTGCCAGCAGCAAGGGACTCCTTAACTATGGCTACACCTTC. It encodes CASSKGLLNYGYTF. The gene calls are TRBV4-2 and TRBJ1-2; D is possibly TRBD1 (5 bases). CDR3 length: 14 residues. Trimming left V 5 bases short and J 1 base short, with 11 bases between. CDR1 is LGHNA and CDR2 is YNFKEQ in the germline V gene.